Listed below are T cell receptor beta chains from one sample, sequenced in a study of identifying expanded T cells in peripheral blood. The repertoire was sequenced with immunoSEQ multiplex PCR; TCRdb's copy has only in-frame clones and lacks some. Seen here are 55,000 to 75,000 clones, around 87% observed once, and the top ten hold approximately 4.5%. The sequencing sample was made of blood. All receptors come from a person aged 18 to 70 in good health. The CDR3 runs from the conserved cysteine through the conserved F or W. The order of the fields is CDR3 protein, CDR3 DNA, CDR3 length, D gene, clone size, V gene, J gene. The D gene is left open where the match is weak. Size values are once, few and many counts, or a class for expanded clones, and some rows have none.

CASSQVTGPYEQYF	TGCGCCAGCAGCCAAGTAACAGGGCCCTACGAGCAGTACTTC	14	-	-	TRBV4-3	TRBJ2-7
CAISRNFGPTDTQYF	TGTGCCATCAGTCGGAACTTTGGCCCAACAGATACGCAGTATTTT	15	-	-	TRBV10-3	TRBJ2-3
CASSVQGTEAFF	TGTGCCAGCTCCGTGCAGGGGACTGAAGCTTTCTTT	12	-	-	TRBV18	TRBJ1-1
CASSLWAGSYEQYF	TGTGCCAGCAGCTTGTGGGCAGGGAGCTACGAGCAGTACTTC	14	-	once	TRBV11-2	TRBJ2-7
CASSFDGETQYF	TGTGCCAGCAGCTTCGATGGGGAGACCCAGTACTTC	12	-	-	TRBV7-7	TRBJ2-5
CASSMTLGGNQPQHF	TGTGCCAGCAGCATGACCCTAGGGGGCAATCAGCCCCAGCATTTT	15	-	once	TRBV28	TRBJ1-5
CASSQDRGALPGELFF	TGCGCCAGCAGCCAAGATCGGGGGGCGCTCCCCGGGGAGCTGTTTTTT	16	-	-	TRBV4-1	TRBJ2-2
CASSPPEGALGANVLTF	TGTGCCAGCAGCCCCCCCGAGGGGGCGCTCGGGGCCAACGTCCTGACTTTC	17	TRBD1	-	TRBV9	TRBJ2-6
CASSLLPSEKYNEQFF	TGTGCCAGCAGCTTACTTCCTAGCGAAAAATACAATGAGCAGTTCTTC	16	-	-	TRBV7-3	TRBJ2-1
CATSNTLREPQHF	TGTGCCACCAGCAACACCCTGCGGGAGCCCCAGCATTTT	13	-	-	TRBV15	TRBJ1-5
CAWSVGGGNQPQHF	TGTGCCTGGAGTGTCGGGGGTGGCAATCAGCCCCAGCATTTT	14	-	-	TRBV30	TRBJ1-5
CASSVRGTEAFF	TGTGCCAGCAGCGTGAGAGGAACTGAAGCTTTCTTT	12	-	few	TRBV9	TRBJ1-1
CASRGAGSSGNTIYF	TGTGCCAGCAGAGGCGCTGGGAGCTCTGGAAACACCATATATTTT	15	-	-	TRBV9	TRBJ1-3
CASSESEEGASGTQYF	TGTGCCAGCAGTGAAAGCGAGGAAGGGGCCTCCGGGACCCAGTACTTC	16	-	-	TRBV6-1	TRBJ2-5
CASSSSRNEQFF	TGTGCCAGCAGTTCGTCCCGGAATGAGCAGTTCTTC	12	-	-	TRBV27	TRBJ2-1
CASSLRGTGAGTGELFF	TGTGCCAGCAGCTTAAGGGGGACAGGGGCCGGAACCGGGGAGCTGTTTTTT	17	TRBD1	-	TRBV11-3	TRBJ2-2
CASSPGTEYNEQFF	TGTGCCAGCAGTCCCGGGACGGAGTACAATGAGCAGTTCTTC	14	-	-	TRBV2	TRBJ2-1
CASSGRTVSYSNQPQHF	TGTGCCAGTAGTGGGAGGACAGTTTCCTATAGCAATCAGCCCCAGCATTTT	17	-	-	TRBV19	TRBJ1-5
CASSLRGRSNQPQHF	TGTGCCAGCAGCTTGCGGGGCCGGAGCAATCAGCCCCAGCATTTT	15	-	-	TRBV5-5	TRBJ1-5
CASSVGTGDLPLHF	TGTGCCAGCAGCGTAGGCACTGGGGATTTACCCCTCCACTTT	14	-	-	TRBV9	TRBJ1-6
CASSRLGQVNNSPLHF	TGTGCCAGCTCACGACTCGGACAGGTTAACAATTCACCCCTCCACTTT	16	TRBD1	-	TRBV18	TRBJ1-6
CSARGPSWQYF	TGCAGTGCTAGAGGACCATCTTGGCAGTATTTT	11	-	once	TRBV20-1	TRBJ2-3
CASSLVQLGDEQYF	TGTGCCAGCAGCCTAGTCCAGCTCGGAGACGAGCAGTACTTC	14	-	-	TRBV11-2	TRBJ2-7
CASSLSRRQDRGYTF	TGTGCCAGCAGCTTGAGTCGTCGACAGGACAGAGGCTACACCTTC	15	-	-	TRBV5-4	TRBJ1-2
CASSPMGVNYGYTF	TGTGCCAGCAGCCCTATGGGTGTCAACTATGGCTACACCTTC	14	-	-	TRBV5-4	TRBJ1-2
CASSTSSGGRNEQFF	TGTGCCAGCAGTACCTCTAGCGGGGGGAGGAATGAGCAGTTCTTC	15	TRBD2	few	TRBV6-4	TRBJ2-1
CASSFGGSGRMYEQYF	TGTGCCAGCAGCTTTGGTGGTAGCGGGAGAATGTACGAGCAGTACTTC	16	TRBD2	-	TRBV5-4	TRBJ2-7
CASSVGLATLETQYF	TGTGCCAGCAGCGTAGGTCTAGCGACCCTCGAGACCCAGTACTTC	15	-	-	TRBV9	TRBJ2-5
CAWISFNNEQFF	TGTGCCTGGATTTCGTTCAACAATGAGCAGTTCTTC	12	-	-	TRBV30	TRBJ2-1
CASSQDQERGMATEAFF	TGCGCCAGCAGCCAAGACCAAGAGCGGGGGATGGCCACTGAAGCTTTCTTT	17	-	-	TRBV4-3	TRBJ1-1
CASSFRGGGSYEQYF	TGTGCCAGCAGTTTCCGAGGGGGCGGCTCCTACGAGCAGTACTTC	15	TRBD1	-	TRBV28	TRBJ2-7
CASSDRAGEGEKLFF	TGTGCCAGCAGTGACCGGGCAGGGGAGGGCGAAAAACTGTTTTTT	15	-	-	TRBV6-4	TRBJ1-4
CASTAGVPEAFF	TGTGCCAGCACTGCCGGGGTTCCCGAAGCTTTCTTT	12	-	-	TRBV11-2	TRBJ1-1
CASSPGLGDEQFF	TGTGCCAGCAGCCCTGGACTAGGGGATGAGCAGTTCTTC	13	TRBD2	-	TRBV9	TRBJ2-1
CASSQLTASTDTQYF	TGCGCCAGCAGCCAACTGACAGCTAGCACAGATACGCAGTATTTT	15	-	-	TRBV5-1	TRBJ2-3
CASSQDRVRGQYF	TGTGCCAGCAGCCAAGACAGGGTCCGGGGGCAGTACTTC	13	-	-	TRBV14	TRBJ2-7
CASCNLGYEQYF	TGTGCCAGCTGCAATCTAGGCTACGAGCAGTACTTC	12	-	-	TRBV28	TRBJ2-7
CAWRSLGGDNSPLHF	TGTGCCTGGAGGAGTTTGGGGGGGGATAATTCACCCCTCCACTTT	15	-	-	TRBV30	TRBJ1-6
CASRSPGLRGNEQFF	TGTGCCAGCAGGAGCCCCGGGCTTCGGGGCAATGAGCAGTTCTTC	15	-	-	TRBV7-2	TRBJ2-1
CASSPSRNQPQHF	TGTGCCAGCTCACCAAGTAGAAATCAGCCCCAGCATTTT	13	-	-	TRBV18	TRBJ1-5
CASSHRGRGPLDTQYF	TGTGCCAGCAGCCACAGGGGGCGGGGGCCCCTGGATACGCAGTATTTT	16	TRBD1	-	TRBV11-3	TRBJ2-3
CASSQDLYYNEQFF	TGCGCCAGCAGCCAAGACCTCTATTACAATGAGCAGTTCTTC	14	-	-	TRBV4-3	TRBJ2-1
CASSLGEPGETQYF	TGCGCCAGCAGCTTGGGGGAACCCGGGGAGACCCAGTACTTC	14	-	-	TRBV5-1	TRBJ2-5
CASSTAGLHTGELFF	TGTGCCAGCAGTACCGCGGGTCTGCACACCGGGGAGCTGTTTTTT	15	-	once	TRBV27	TRBJ2-2
CASSADRGRTGELFF	TGTGCCAGCAGTGCGGACAGGGGGCGGACCGGGGAGCTGTTTTTT	15	TRBD1	once	TRBV6-1	TRBJ2-2
CASSFGASGGPLETQYF	TGCGCCAGCAGCTTCGGGGCTAGCGGGGGACCCCTAGAGACCCAGTACTTC	17	TRBD2	-	TRBV5-1	TRBJ2-5
CASKLKTGTGIYEQYF	TGTGCCAGCAAACTTAAAACCGGGACAGGGATCTACGAGCAGTACTTC	16	TRBD1	once	TRBV27	TRBJ2-7
CASSLGLAGGDEQYF	TGCGCCAGCAGCTTGGGGCTAGCGGGAGGAGATGAGCAGTACTTC	15	TRBD2	-	TRBV5-1	TRBJ2-7
CASSLEGTGLFEQYF	TGTGCCAGCAGCTTGGAAGGGACAGGGCTATTCGAGCAGTACTTC	15	TRBD1	-	TRBV5-5	TRBJ2-7
CAWTKGGTEAFF	TGTGCCTGGACTAAGGGAGGCACTGAAGCTTTCTTT	12	-	-	TRBV30	TRBJ1-1
CASSSDATMAQYF	TGCGCCAGCAGCTCGGACGCGACTATGGCGCAGTATTTT	13	-	-	TRBV5-1	TRBJ2-3
CAWSEKDRGNEKLFF	TGTGCCTGGAGTGAAAAGGACAGGGGAAATGAAAAACTGTTTTTT	15	TRBD1	-	TRBV30	TRBJ1-4
CASSESGGGYNEQFF	TGTGCCAGCAGTGAGTCGGGAGGAGGCTACAATGAGCAGTTCTTC	15	TRBD2	-	TRBV6-4	TRBJ2-1
CSARVDYEQYF	TGCAGTGCTAGGGTCGACTACGAGCAGTACTTC	11	-	-	TRBV20-1	TRBJ2-7
CAWSGIDRANTIYF	TGTGCCTGGAGTGGCATTGACAGGGCCAACACCATATATTTT	14	TRBD1	once	TRBV30	TRBJ1-3